This T cell receptor beta chain emerged from a study of CD8 T cells in ankylosing spondylitis (dated by TCRdb to 2016 to 2017). Notes on the research overall: T cell receptor beta repertoires were profiled in healthy donors and ankylosing spondylitis patients so that disease-linked TCR variants could be found. Peripheral blood samples were taken, and synovial fluid was additionally collected from ankylosing spondylitis patients. The full study cohort was made up of 25 ankylosing spondylitis patients and 108 healthy donors.

Ten or more counts support this clonotype. The clone's antigen remains unknown. No qualities accompany the bases; no much larger clone lies one base away. The full study reports these points: The disease-linked clones were reported as significantly enriched in matched synovial fluid samples from ankylosing spondylitis patients. In peripheral blood, the disease-linked clones were found at relatively low frequencies and had a CD8+ phenotype. Some motif variants were previously reported in synovial fluid and blood of reactive arthritis patients, suggesting common disease-initiation mechanisms. A TCR beta motif of fewer than 10 highly homologous amino acid variants appeared characteristic of blood from ankylosing spondylitis patients.

V loses 0 bases at its end and J loses 4 bases; junction bases beyond the gene matches: 5. Reading from cysteine to phenylalanine, the CDR3 counts 15 amino acids. CDR3 DNA only is kept here, 45 bases in frame from base 1. Taken from the germline V gene, the CDR1 and CDR2 loops are LGHNA and YSLEER. Sequencer: Illumina HiSeq 2500. Quantitative 5'-RACE with molecular barcodes was used to prepare TCR beta libraries. As for the authors' bioinformatics: A new computational method based on a probabilistic model of VDJ rearrangement was used to identify disease-linked TCR variants. The raw public reads went through TCRdb reprocessing: fastp at Q25, MiXCR clone calling, in-frame beta chains kept. Entries that share a CDR3 protein sequence are merged under the most common genes and DNA. TCRdb's processing, not the authors', yielded these V and J calls. The sample yields fewer than 200,000 distinct CDR3 sequences; around 9.6% were counted once. Clones ranked in the top ten supply roughly 15% of the sample.

Sequencing was performed on blood, either unsorted or a sorted T cell fraction (not recorded which). The chain was built from TRBV4-3 and TRBJ2-5; 7 middle bases align to TRBD2. The source of this sequence is a female donor with ankylosing spondylitis or in good health (not recorded which). The encoded CDR3 is CASSQDEREGETQYF. The nucleotide sequence reads as follows: TGCGCCAGCAGCCAAGACGAGCGGGAAGGAGAGACCCAGTACTTC.